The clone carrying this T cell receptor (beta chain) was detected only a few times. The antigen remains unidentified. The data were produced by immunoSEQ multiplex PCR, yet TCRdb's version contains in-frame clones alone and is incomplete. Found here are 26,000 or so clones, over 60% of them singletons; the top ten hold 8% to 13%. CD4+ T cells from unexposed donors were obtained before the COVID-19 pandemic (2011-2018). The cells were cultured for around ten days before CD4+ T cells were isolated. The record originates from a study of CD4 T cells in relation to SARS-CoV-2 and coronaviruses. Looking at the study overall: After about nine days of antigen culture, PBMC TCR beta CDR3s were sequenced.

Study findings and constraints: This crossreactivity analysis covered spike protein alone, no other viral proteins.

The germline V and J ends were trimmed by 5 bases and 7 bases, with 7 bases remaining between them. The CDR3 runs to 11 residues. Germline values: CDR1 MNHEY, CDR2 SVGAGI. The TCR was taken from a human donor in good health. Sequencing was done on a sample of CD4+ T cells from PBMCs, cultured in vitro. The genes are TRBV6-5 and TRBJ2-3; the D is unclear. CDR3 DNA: TGTGCCAGCAGTACTGGAAATACGCAGTATTTT. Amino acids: CASSTGNTQYF.